Listed here are 25 T cell receptor beta chains from one sample, sequenced in a study of blood T cell repertoires in COVID-19. Sequencing used immunoSEQ multiplex PCR; TCRdb keeps in-frame clones, though not all of them. Here the sample spans fewer than 400,000 clones, approximately 90% being singletons. The sequenced sample was PBMCs or T cells enriched from blood (not recorded which). The receptors come from a woman in her 30s who had been exposed to COVID-19.

CDR3 sequence reads: CASSPRDRPGYTF. In DNA form, the CDR3 reads TGTGCCAGTAGTCCCCGGGACAGGCCGGGCTACACCTTC. The chain uses TRBV19 and TRBJ1-2, with TRBD1 matching 8 bases. CDR1 and CDR2 (germline): LNHDA, SQIVND (reference sequence). Trimming cost V 5 bases and J 8 bases; bases outside gene matches: 7. This CDR3 comprises 13 residues.

The chain uses TRBV7-9 and TRBJ1-2, with D perhaps TRBD1 (5 bases). Germline CDR1 SEHNR, CDR2 FQNEAQ (reference sequence). The CDR3 length is 13 residues. The V end was cut by 2 bases, the J end by 12 bases, with 16 bases between. The CDR3 DNA is TGTGCCAGCAGCTTATGGGAGCGGGGGGATGACACCTTC. Its translation is CASSLWERGDDTF.

The V and J genes are TRBV5-1 and TRBJ2-3; tentative D call: TRBD1 (6 bases). The CDR3 is 16 residues long. Between the trimmed V and J ends, which lost 0 bases and 2 bases, there was a span of 13 bases. Looked up from germline, CDR1 is SGHRS and CDR2 is YFSETQ. CDR3: CASSLAIQGFTDTQYF. The CDR3, as DNA: TGCGCCAGCAGCTTGGCTATACAGGGTTTCACAGATACGCAGTATTTT.

This CDR3 is CASSLRGYLQGNYGYTF. CDR3 nucleotide sequence: TGTGCCAGCAGCTTAAGGGGTTACCTGCAGGGTAACTATGGCTACACCTTC. V is TRBV7-9 and J is TRBJ1-2, with D maybe TRBD1 (5 bases). The CDR3 totals 17 residues. V shed 2 bases and J shed 1 base, with 17 bases lying between them. Germline CDR1 is SEHNR and CDR2 is FQNEAQ (reference sequence). Full variable domain (missing parts from reference TRBV7-9 and TRBJ1-2): DTGVSQNPRHKITKRGQNVTFRCDPISEHNRLYWYRQTLGQGPEFLTYFQNEAQLEKSRLLSDRFSAERPKGSFSTLEIQRTEQGDSAMYLCASSLRGYLQGNYGYTFGSGTRLTVV.

The rearrangement links TRBV4-1 to TRBJ1-4; 7 bases match TRBD1. The CDR3 is made up of 14 amino acids. Germline assignment: CDR1 MGHRA and CDR2 YSYEKL. J was trimmed by 3 bases and V by 4 bases; bases with no gene match: 2. Here the CDR3 DNA reads TGCGCCAGCAGCCCCGGGACAGCTAATGAAAAACTGTTTTTT. It specifies CASSPGTANEKLFF.

This chain links TRBV25-1 with TRBJ1-1; no clear D. This CDR3 is built from 13 residues. V was pared by 3 bases and J by 2 bases, with 7 bases between. Germline V gene sequence: CDR1 MGHDK, CDR2 SYGVNS. This CDR3 is CASSDAGNTEAFF. Written as DNA, the CDR3 is TGTGCCAGCAGTGATGCAGGAAACACTGAAGCTTTCTTT.

This rearrangement joins TRBV9 to TRBJ1-1; D is perhaps TRBD1 (5 bases). V lost 2 bases and J lost 0, with 14 bases in between. CDR1 SGDLS and CDR2 YYNGEE come from the germline V gene. The CDR3 totals 16 residues. CDR3 nucleotide sequence: TGTGCCAGCAGCGTCGGTAGGGGATTGATGAACACTGAAGCTTTCTTT. Amino acids: CASSVGRGLMNTEAFF.

This chain connects TRBV24-1 to TRBJ2-7; unclear D gene. Germline V gives CDR1 KGHDR, CDR2 SFDVKD. V was trimmed by 7 bases and J by 2 bases, leaving 8 bases between them. The CDR3 has 12 amino acids. The CDR3 region has the DNA TGTGCCACCAGCGGTTCGACCTACGAGCAGTACTTC. This codes for CATSGSTYEQYF.

A note on this clone: The same CDR3 also results from other DNA sequences found in this sample. This chain connects TRBV7-9 to TRBJ2-7; TRBD2 aligns across 7 bases. J gave up 6 bases and V 1 base, and 3 bases lay outside the gene matches. Per the germline V gene, CDR1 is SEHNR and CDR2 is FQNEAQ (reference sequence). The CDR3 runs to 13 residues. This chain's CDR3 is CASSLVASGEQYF. The CDR3, as DNA: TGTGCCAGCAGCTTAGTCGCTAGCGGCGAGCAGTACTTC.

The chain recombines TRBV5-1 with TRBJ2-6; no firm D call. The CDR3 sequence is 16 residues long. V was trimmed by 0 bases and J by 1 base, leaving 8 bases between them. Germline assignment: CDR1 SGHRS and CDR2 YFSETQ. CDR3 sequence: CASSLGGGSGANVLTF. The CDR3 DNA reads TGCGCCAGCAGCTTGGGAGGCGGTTCTGGGGCCAACGTCCTGACTTTC.

The chain links TRBV7-2 to TRBJ1-1; D ambiguous. In germline, CDR1 is SGHTA, CDR2 FQGNSA. The CDR3 has 14 residues. The V end lost 1 base, the J end lost 8 bases, and 14 bases lay between the germline ends. CDR3 loop: CASSLEPRTLEAFF. The CDR3 DNA reads as TGTGCCAGCAGCTTAGAACCGCGGACTTTAGAAGCTTTCTTT.

In nucleotides, the CDR3 is TGTGCCAGCAGTAGAAGACTAGAGACGAAAGGGACCCAGTACTTC. The encoded protein is CASSRRLETKGTQYF. The gene calls are TRBV9 and TRBJ2-5, with a weak D call TRBD2 (6 bases). V was pared by 5 bases and J by 7 bases, with 21 bases between. The CDR3 is 15 amino acids. Germline V gene data show CDR1 as SGDLS and CDR2 as YYNGEE.

The chain has TRBV19 and TRBJ1-5, with 8 bases identical to TRBD1. The V segment lost 3 bases and the J segment 6 bases; nucleotides outside the gene matches: 7. CDR1 and CDR2 (germline): LNHDA, SQIVND (reference sequence). The CDR3 covers 15 residues. CDR3 coding DNA: TGTGCCAGTAGTATCGGCAGGGGGCCGGTTCAGCCCCAGCATTTT. Its translation is CASSIGRGPVQPQHF.

By its share, this clone is medium-sized (0.01 to 0.1%). The V gene is TRBV7-9, the J gene TRBJ2-1, with 11 nucleotides matching TRBD2. This CDR3 region has 17 residues. With 4 bases clipped from V and 5 bases from J, the junction kept 10 bases outside the gene matches. CDR1 is SEHNR, CDR2 FQNEAQ, per germline (reference sequence). This CDR3 is CASSSIAGGLFDNEQFF. The CDR3 DNA reads TGTGCCAGCAGCTCGATAGCGGGGGGGCTGTTCGACAATGAGCAGTTCTTC.

This clone was seen a single time. The chain's CDR3 is CASSLGVRGGMVDTQYF. In nucleotides, the CDR3 is TGTGCCAGCAGCTTAGGTGTGCGCGGGGGGATGGTAGATACGCAGTATTTT. V and J are TRBV7-6 and TRBJ2-3, with 8 nucleotides matching TRBD2. In germline, CDR1 is SGHVS, CDR2 FNYEAQ. The trim removed 1 base at V and 5 bases at J, leaving 11 bases unmatched. CDR3 length equals 17 residues.

The gene calls are TRBV19 and TRBJ1-5; 8 nucleotides match TRBD1. This CDR3 contains 16 residues. The V gene end was trimmed by 4 bases and the J gene end by 4 bases; junction bases not matched to a gene: 9. The V gene's germline CDR1 is LNHDA and CDR2 SQIVND (reference sequence). The CDR3 DNA follows: TGTGCCAGTAGTACTTCCGCGGACAGGGTGAATCAGCCCCAGCATTTT. Residues: CASSTSADRVNQPQHF.

The chain uses TRBV11-1 and TRBJ1-1, with 10 positions matching TRBD1. CDR1 is SGHAT and CDR2 is FQDESV in the germline V gene (reference sequence). The V gene end was trimmed by 1 base and the J gene end by 0 bases; junction bases not matched to a gene: 2. The CDR3 length is 16 residues. DNA of the CDR3: TGTGCCAGCAGCTTAGGGGGACAGGGGATGAACACTGAAGCTTTCTTT. It translates to CASSLGGQGMNTEAFF.

The V gene is TRBV9, the J gene TRBJ1-4; 8 nucleotides line up with TRBD1. This CDR3 region has 15 residues. Germline CDR1 and CDR2: SGDLS and YYNGEE. After removal of 0 bases from V and 7 bases from J, the junction contained 5 bases not matched to a gene. The CDR3 DNA reads TGTGCCAGCAGCGTAGGTCCCGGACAGGGTGAAAAACTGTTTTTT. Its translation: CASSVGPGQGEKLFF.

The V call is TRBV29-1, the J call TRBJ2-7; TRBD1 matches at 7 bases. The length of the CDR3 is 11 residues. Germline trimming cut 4 bases from V and 6 bases from J; bases unmatched to any gene: 3. Per the germline V gene, CDR1 is SQVTM and CDR2 is ANQGSEA. Here the CDR3 DNA reads TGCAGCGTTGTCAGGGGGTCCGAGCAGTACTTC. Residues: CSVVRGSEQYF.

Notes on this clone: Other DNA sequences within the sample encode an identical CDR3. The chain joins TRBV11-2 to TRBJ2-5; D remains ambiguous. With 1 base removed from V and 5 bases from J, the gap between germline ends came to 5 bases. This CDR3 has 12 amino acids. The V gene's germline CDR1 is SGHAT and CDR2 FQNNGV. CDR3 residues: CASSLGRETQYF. The CDR3 coding sequence is TGTGCCAGCAGCTTAGGGCGGGAGACCCAGTACTTC.

J is TRBJ1-1 and V is TRBV9; 9 bases align to TRBD1. Germline CDR1 reads SGDLS; CDR2 reads YYNGEE. The CDR3 is 14 residues long. Trimming cost V 6 bases and J 1 base; bases outside gene matches: 4. This CDR3 reads CASTRTGANTEAFF. The CDR3 nucleotides read TGTGCCAGCACTCGGACAGGGGCGAACACTGAAGCTTTCTTT.

The chain combines TRBV24-1 with TRBJ2-1; tentative D call: TRBD2 (7 bases). The CDR3 loop spans 16 amino acids. Looked up from germline, CDR1 is KGHDR and CDR2 is SFDVKD. Deletions cut 3 bases from V and 4 bases from J, with 15 bases between. CDR3: CATSDLGLGGYNEQFF. Written as DNA, the CDR3 is TGTGCCACCAGTGATCTAGGACTAGGGGGTTACAATGAGCAGTTCTTC.

The V and J genes are TRBV11-2 and TRBJ1-6; possibly TRBD1 for D (5 bases). Germline lookup yields CDR1 SGHAT and CDR2 FQNNGV. There are 13 residues in the CDR3. V lost 3 bases, J lost 7 bases, and 7 bases lay in between. The CDR3 DNA reads TGTGCCAGCAGCTTTGACAGAAATTCACCCCTCCACTTT. This encodes CASSFDRNSPLHF. Together with reference TRBV11-2 and TRBJ1-6, the CDR3 gives the full variable domain: EAGVAQSPRYKIIEKRQSVAFWCNPISGHATLYWYQQILGQGPKLLIQFQNNGVVDDSQLPKDRFSAERLKGVDSTLKIQPAKLEDSAVYLCASSFDRNSPLHFGNGTRLTVT.

This clone appeared a few times. Distinct nucleotide sequences in the sample also encode this CDR3. The chain employs TRBV5-1 and TRBJ1-5; TRBD1 matches at 7 bases. Trimming cost V 0 bases and J 0 bases; bases outside gene matches: 0. The CDR3 totals 15 residues. CDR1 and CDR2 from the germline V gene are SGHRS and YFSETQ. DNA of the CDR3: TGCGCCAGCAGCTTGGGGGACAGTAGCAATCAGCCCCAGCATTTT. Its protein is CASSLGDSSNQPQHF.

The chain employs TRBV19 and TRBJ2-7; possibly TRBD1 for D (6 bases). Germline loops: CDR1 LNHDA, CDR2 SQIVND (reference sequence). Trimming removed 3 bases at V and 4 bases at J, with 16 bases between. The CDR3 has 15 residues. CDR3 coding DNA: TGTGCCAGTAGTATGGTCCCAGGGGAAGCTTACGAGCAGTACTTC. This encodes CASSMVPGEAYEQYF.